This T cell receptor beta chain was captured by sequencing in a study of technical replicates of blood from a few donors. This CDR3 is built from 14 residues. CDR1 and CDR2 (germline): SEHNR, FQNEAQ (reference sequence). V lost 0 bases to trimming and J lost 2 bases, with 7 bases between them. Clones were read by immunoSEQ multiplex PCR, and TCRdb kept only the in-frame ones, dropping some. Of about 18,000 clones in the sample, roughly four fifths were seen once. The TCR was taken from a human donor in good health. Some clones in this sample may be carry-over from other donors' samples. This chain connects TRBV7-9 to TRBJ2-5, with D perhaps matching TRBD1 (6 bases). The sequenced material came from PBMCs. In DNA, the CDR3 is TGTGCCAGCAGCTTAGCCAGGGGTCAAGAGACCCAGTACTTC. It translates to CASSLARGQETQYF.